These T cell receptor beta chains were read from a single sample in a study of T cell responses to AZD1222 COVID-19 vaccine. Some clones are missing from TCRdb's copy, which holds only in-frame ones; the method was immunoSEQ multiplex PCR. The sample carries 150,000 to 200,000 clones, almost 95% recorded once. The sequencing here drew on peripheral blood, taken on day 0 of AZD1222 vaccination. These receptors all stem from an adult in good health. Each CDR3 is given with its conserved first and last residue. A D gene is named only where the DNA matches it firmly.

v_call	d_call	j_call	cdr3_aa
TRBV19	TRBD2	TRBJ2-2	CASSIAGAGGPNTGELFF
TRBV27	.	TRBJ2-1	CASSPGHNEQFF
TRBV5-1	TRBD1	TRBJ1-3	CASSPGQGGGNTIYF
TRBV10-3	.	TRBJ2-6	CAISAPGVGANVLTF
TRBV7-9	.	TRBJ1-2	CASSQARVSNYGYTF
TRBV5-1	TRBD1	TRBJ1-3	CASSLGPGGVSGNTIYF
TRBV19	TRBD2	TRBJ2-7	CASAGLAGGQAYEQYF
TRBV6-5	TRBD1	TRBJ1-2	CASRQPGQGDGYTF
TRBV11-2	TRBD1	TRBJ1-6	CASTGRGRTDSPLHF
TRBV5-1	TRBD1	TRBJ1-6	CASSQGAKSPLHF
TRBV5-1	.	TRBJ2-7	CASSLGTASYEQYF
TRBV18	.	TRBJ2-5	CASSPASQETQYF
TRBV11-2	.	TRBJ2-7	CASSLGDYEQYF
TRBV27	TRBD2	TRBJ2-1	CASSRWTDISGSWDNEQFF
TRBV7-3	TRBD1	TRBJ1-1	CASSLSGTGGSGSEAFF
TRBV29-1	TRBD1	TRBJ1-1	CGGSTGFVNTEAFF
TRBV28	TRBD2	TRBJ2-5	CASSRGLAGEETQYF
TRBV7-9	TRBD1	TRBJ1-1	CASGLSRTGGYTEAFF
TRBV27	TRBD2	TRBJ2-1	CASRSRGTTYNEQFF
TRBV19	.	TRBJ1-5	CASSIVGVQPQHF
TRBV14	.	TRBJ2-2	CASSQDGGIYTGELFF
TRBV25-1	TRBD1	TRBJ1-2	CASSSRLHRGEGYTF
TRBV5-1	.	TRBJ2-7	CASSTLTSYEQYF
TRBV5-1	.	TRBJ2-1	CASSFVWNEQFF
TRBV19	.	TRBJ2-2	CASIPGPGTGELFF
TRBV4-2	TRBD2	TRBJ2-7	CASSQDSLEASGSSYEQYF
TRBV5-1	TRBD1	TRBJ1-5	CASSPGTGVPLNQPQHF
TRBV28	TRBD1	TRBJ1-5	CASSLAQGGQPQHF
TRBV25-1	TRBD1	TRBJ1-5	CASSGKSTGAHGNQPQHF
TRBV7-2	.	TRBJ2-3	CASSPGRAPDTQYF